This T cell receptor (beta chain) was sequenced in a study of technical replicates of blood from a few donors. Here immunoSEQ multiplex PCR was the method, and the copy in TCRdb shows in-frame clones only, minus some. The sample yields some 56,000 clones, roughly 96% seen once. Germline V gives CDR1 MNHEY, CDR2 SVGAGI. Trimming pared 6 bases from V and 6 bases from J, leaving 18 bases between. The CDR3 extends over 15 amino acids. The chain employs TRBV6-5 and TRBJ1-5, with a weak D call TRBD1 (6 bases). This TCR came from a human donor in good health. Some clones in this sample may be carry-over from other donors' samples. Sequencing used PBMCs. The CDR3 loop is CASSSGQGKGQPQHF. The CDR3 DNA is TGTGCCAGCAGCTCGGGGCAGGGGAAGGGTCAGCCCCAGCATTTT.